This T cell receptor beta chain was identified during a study of blood T cell repertoires in COVID-19. Study as a whole: The study drew acute and convalescent COVID-19 samples from the United States, Italy and Spain. The cDNA or gDNA used as material had been derived from T cells, B-cell-depleted T cells, or PBMCs.

The CDR3 is 16 amino acids. In germline, CDR1 is KGHDR, CDR2 SFDVKD. With V trimmed by 4 bases and J by 1 base, 5 bases remained unmatched. In the original processing: Cell counts per sample came from amplifying reference gene primers. Sequencing used immunoSEQ multiplex PCR; TCRdb keeps in-frame clones, though not all of them. The DNA was the basis for D and trimming; V, J and clone size are from that table. The table includes some 130,000 clones, just under 85% detected once. Sequencing input: peripheral blood. The receptor comes from a woman in her forties or fifties with acute or convalescent COVID-19. The rearrangement joins TRBV24-1 to TRBJ2-2, with 7 positions matching TRBD1. CDR3 in amino acids: CATSESGTVNTGELFF. CDR3 in DNA: TGTGCCACCAGTGAGTCCGGGACAGTGAACACCGGGGAGCTGTTTTTT.